This T cell receptor (beta chain) derives from a study of human CD8 memory T cell subsets. Study-level findings and limits: It was only the T cell receptor beta chains that the study sequenced. Minimal repertoire overlap was seen between stem-like memory T cells and precursor exhausted T cells.

UMI-labeled 5' RACE was used, and it produced the TCR beta libraries. TCRdb re-called the 5' RACE reads and catalogs CDR3 proteins one per entry, DNA excluded. The sample table sets out several thousand distinct CDR3 sequences. The length of the CDR3 is 16 residues. CDR1 and CDR2 from the germline V gene are SGHRS and YFSETQ. Regarding this clonotype: The antigen remains undetermined.

This TCR came from a human donor in good health. Input material: CD8+ T cells from PBMCs. This chain joins TRBV5-1 and TRBJ2-2. The CDR3 here is CASSLQQRPNTGELFF.